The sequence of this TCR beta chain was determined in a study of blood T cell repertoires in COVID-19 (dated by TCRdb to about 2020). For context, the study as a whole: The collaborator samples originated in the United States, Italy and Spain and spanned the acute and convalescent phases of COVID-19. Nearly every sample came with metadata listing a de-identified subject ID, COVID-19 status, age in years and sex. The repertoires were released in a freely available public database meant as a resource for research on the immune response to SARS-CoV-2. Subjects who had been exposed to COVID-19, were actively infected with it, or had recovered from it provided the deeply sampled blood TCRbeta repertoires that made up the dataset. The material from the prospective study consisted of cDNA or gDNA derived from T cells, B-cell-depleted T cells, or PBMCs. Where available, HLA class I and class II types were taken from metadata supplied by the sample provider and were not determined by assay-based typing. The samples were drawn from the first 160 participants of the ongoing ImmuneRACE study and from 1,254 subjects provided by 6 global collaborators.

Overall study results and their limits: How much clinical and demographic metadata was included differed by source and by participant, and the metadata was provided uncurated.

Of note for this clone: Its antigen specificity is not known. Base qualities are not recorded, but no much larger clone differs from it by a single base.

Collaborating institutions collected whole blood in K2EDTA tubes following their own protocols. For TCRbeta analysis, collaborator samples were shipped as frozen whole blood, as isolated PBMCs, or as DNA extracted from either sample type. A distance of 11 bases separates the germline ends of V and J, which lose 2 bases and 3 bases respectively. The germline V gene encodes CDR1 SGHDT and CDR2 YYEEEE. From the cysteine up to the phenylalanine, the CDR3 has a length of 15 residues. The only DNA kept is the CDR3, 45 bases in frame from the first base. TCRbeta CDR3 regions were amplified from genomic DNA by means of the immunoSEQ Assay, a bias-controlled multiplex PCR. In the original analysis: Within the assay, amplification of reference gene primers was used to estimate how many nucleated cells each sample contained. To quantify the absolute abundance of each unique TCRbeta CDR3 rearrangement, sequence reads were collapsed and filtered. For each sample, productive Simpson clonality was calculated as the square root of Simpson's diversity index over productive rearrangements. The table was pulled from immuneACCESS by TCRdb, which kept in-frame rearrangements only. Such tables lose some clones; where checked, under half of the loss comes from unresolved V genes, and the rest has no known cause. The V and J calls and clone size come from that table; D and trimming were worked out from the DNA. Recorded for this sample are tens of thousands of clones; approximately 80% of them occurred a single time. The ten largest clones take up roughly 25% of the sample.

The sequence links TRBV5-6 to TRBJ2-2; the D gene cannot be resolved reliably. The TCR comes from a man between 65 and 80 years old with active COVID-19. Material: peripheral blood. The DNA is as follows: TGTGCCAGCAGCTTAGAGGTTCGGGACACCGGGGAGCTGTTTTTT. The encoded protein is CASSLEVRDTGELFF.